The 13 T cell receptor beta chains below were found in one sample sequenced in a study of blood T cell repertoires in COVID-19 (dated by TCRdb to the early 2020s). Library construction relied on the immunoSEQ multiplex PCR assay. TCRdb provides this immuneACCESS table in a form limited to in-frame rearrangements. Some clones are lacking; in checked studies, under half of them reflect an unresolved V gene, and why the rest are absent is not known. The sample contains about 250,000 clones, around 87% of them found a single time. Nearly 6.5% of the sample goes to the ten largest clones. Sequenced sample: PBMCs or T cells enriched from blood (not recorded which). These receptors came from a woman between 25 and 40 years old with acute COVID-19.

The rearrangement uses TRBV7-2 and TRBJ2-1, with 8 bases fitting TRBD1. Germline V gene data show CDR1 as SGHTA and CDR2 as FQGNSA. This CDR3 contains 15 residues. V lost 5 bases to trimming and J lost 5 bases; unmatched junction nucleotides: 8. The CDR3 loop reads CASSTGTGIHNEQFF. The CDR3 DNA is TGTGCCAGCAGCACCGGGACAGGAATCCACAATGAGCAGTTCTTC.

This chain joins TRBV30 and TRBJ1-4; D not certain. CDR1 and CDR2 (germline): GTSNPN, SVGIG (reference sequence). V was pared by 2 bases and J by 5 bases, with 12 bases between. The CDR3 loop spans 14 amino acids. CDR3 in amino acids: CAWSPKGGNEKLFF. The CDR3 nucleotides read TGTGCCTGGAGTCCCAAAGGAGGGAATGAAAAACTGTTTTTT.

The gene calls are TRBV5-5 and TRBJ1-2, with TRBD1 as a possible D gene (5 bases). The ends were cut back, 0 bases at V and 8 bases at J, with 14 bases in the middle. Per the germline V gene, CDR1 is SGHKS and CDR2 is YYEKEE (reference sequence). The CDR3 covers 14 residues. The CDR3, as DNA: TGTGCCAGCAGCTTGGATCTCAGGGTTTACGGCTACACCTTC. Its translation: CASSLDLRVYGYTF.

The rearrangement uses TRBV7-2 and TRBJ1-2; D is perhaps TRBD1 (6 bases). Germline V lookup: CDR1 SGHTA, CDR2 FQGNSA. V was trimmed by 1 base and J by 7 bases, leaving 13 bases between them. The CDR3 has 14 residues. The CDR3 here is CASSLEGTTGGYTF. CDR3 coding DNA: TGTGCCAGCAGCTTAGAAGGGACAACGGGTGGCTACACCTTC.

The chain carries TRBV19 and TRBJ2-1, with 7 positions matching TRBD2. The length of the CDR3 is 15 residues. The V segment lost 4 bases and the J segment 5 bases; nucleotides outside the gene matches: 8. The germline gives CDR1 LNHDA, CDR2 SQIVND (reference sequence). The CDR3 nucleotides read TGTGCCAGTAGTACTCCGGGACTACCAAACAATGAGCAGTTCTTC. Protein: CASSTPGLPNNEQFF. Full variable domain (remainder filled in from reference TRBV19 and TRBJ2-1): DGGITQSPKYLFRKEGQNVTLSCEQNLNHDAMYWYRQDPGQGLRLIYYSQIVNDFQKGDIAEGYSVSREKKESFPLTVTSAQKNPTAFYLCASSTPGLPNNEQFFGPGTRLTVL.

The chain combines TRBV5-4 with TRBJ1-1; the D gene is possibly TRBD1 (6 bases). This CDR3 comprises 15 residues. Germline CDR1 is SGHNT and CDR2 is YYREEE (reference sequence). V lost 2 bases, J lost 0 bases, and 11 bases lay in between. The CDR3 bases are TGTGCCAGCAGCTTAGCCGGGACATTGAACACTGAAGCTTTCTTT. Its translation is CASSLAGTLNTEAFF.

This chain joins TRBV2 and TRBJ1-5; D is unclear. V dropped 7 bases and J dropped 6 bases, with 19 bases sitting between them. The germline CDR1 and CDR2 sequences are SNHLY and FYNNEI. The CDR3 is 15 residues long. The CDR3 bases are TGTGCCAGCACCATGGGTCCCCCCGCGGGTCAGCCCCAGCATTTT. Encoded protein: CASTMGPPAGQPQHF.

This CDR3 is CATSDKCPGLAVSEQYF. In DNA form, the CDR3 reads TGTGCCACCAGTGATAAATGTCCGGGACTAGCGGTTTCCGAGCAGTACTTC. The chain combines TRBV24-1 with TRBJ2-7; TRBD2 aligns across 11 bases. The CDR3 sequence is 17 residues long. Germline trimming cut 3 bases from V and 6 bases from J; bases unmatched to any gene: 12. Germline V CDR1 and CDR2: KGHDR, SFDVKD.

This clone has only a few counts. The chain joins TRBV4-3 to TRBJ2-7, with D possibly TRBD2 on 6 matching bases. The ends were cut back, 0 bases at V and 6 bases at J, with 18 bases in the middle. This CDR3 region has 16 residues. Looked up from germline, CDR1 is LGHNA and CDR2 is YSLEER. CDR3 residues: CASSQDSGGIGGEQYF. The CDR3 coding sequence is TGCGCCAGCAGCCAAGATTCGGGCGGGATAGGTGGCGAGCAGTACTTC.

The chain recombines TRBV5-4 with TRBJ2-1; D not resolved. The germline gives CDR1 SGHNT, CDR2 YYREEE (reference sequence). This CDR3 has 13 residues. Trimming took off 4 bases at V and 2 bases at J, with 7 bases between the two ends. The CDR3 region is CASSGAPYNEQFF. CDR3 bases: TGTGCCAGCAGCGGAGCCCCCTACAATGAGCAGTTCTTC.

The gene calls are TRBV5-8 and TRBJ2-3, with a weak D call TRBD1 (5 bases). V lost 1 base to trimming and J lost 1 base, with 10 bases between them. The CDR3 has 15 amino acids. Germline V lookup: CDR1 SGHTS, CDR2 YDEGEE. CDR3 residues: CASSLLVTGTDTQYF. In DNA form, the CDR3 reads TGTGCCAGCAGCTTGCTCGTGACAGGCACAGATACGCAGTATTTT.

The rearrangement links TRBV11-3 to TRBJ2-3, with 11 bases matching TRBD2. This CDR3 has 15 amino acids. CDR1 SGHNT and CDR2 YENEEA come from the germline V gene. The junction had 1 base not matched to a gene; V was cut back by 0 bases and J by 5 bases. The CDR3 DNA follows: TGTGCCAGCAGCTTAGAAGGACTAGCGGGAGATACGCAGTATTTT. Residues: CASSLEGLAGDTQYF.

The chain has TRBV19 and TRBJ1-4; D is perhaps TRBD1 (5 bases). V dropped 4 bases and J dropped 6 bases, with 15 bases sitting between them. The CDR3 is made up of 15 amino acids. Germline CDR1 LNHDA, CDR2 SQIVND (reference sequence). CDR3 residues: CASSRARTWDEKLFF. The CDR3 DNA follows: TGTGCCAGTAGTAGAGCTAGGACATGGGATGAAAAACTGTTTTTT.